These 16 T cell receptor beta chains came from one sample sequenced in a study of shared clonotypes between healthy human individuals. Generated by immunoSEQ multiplex PCR, the TCRdb table keeps only in-frame clones and is missing some. The sample lists about 470,000 clones; roughly 83% were seen once. What was sequenced was PBMCs. Receptors originate from a middle-aged woman in good health. Some clones in this sample may be carry-over from other donors' samples.

The chain has TRBV28 and TRBJ1-4, with D unresolved. The germline V gene has CDR1 MDHEN and CDR2 SYDVKM. The CDR3 is 16 residues long. V gave up 4 bases and J gave up 3 bases, with 15 bases separating them. The CDR3 sequence: CASSSEEVSANEKLFF. The CDR3, as DNA: TGTGCCAGCAGTTCGGAAGAGGTCTCCGCTAATGAAAAACTGTTTTTT.

The CDR3 reads CASSQSPLGTGGYEQYF. The CDR3 DNA is TGCGCCAGCAGCCAAAGCCCCCTCGGGACAGGGGGGTACGAGCAGTACTTC. This sequence joins TRBV4-1 and TRBJ2-7, with 11 bases lining up with TRBD1. The CDR3 loop spans 17 amino acids. V was pared by 2 bases and J by 4 bases, with 10 bases of the junction left unmatched. CDR1 and CDR2 from the germline V gene are MGHRA and YSYEKL.

CDR3 in DNA: TGTGCCACCAGCAGAGAGGAGGTCGGGGGCTGGACGCCCCAGCATTTT. Its protein product is CATSREEVGGWTPQHF. The chain carries TRBV15 and TRBJ1-5, with D possibly matching TRBD1 (6 bases). CDR1 and CDR2 (germline): LNHNV, YYDKDF (reference sequence). CDR3 length: 16 amino acids. V shed 0 bases and J shed 9 bases, with 18 bases lying between them.

This chain connects TRBV5-6 to TRBJ1-4; 10 nucleotides align to TRBD1. CDR1 and CDR2 (germline): SGHDT, YYEEEE. V lost 4 bases to trimming and J lost 5 bases; unmatched junction nucleotides: 8. CDR3 length: 16 residues. The DNA for the CDR3 is TGTGCCAGCAGCAAAACCGGGGACAGGGGAAATGAAAAACTGTTTTTT. Its protein product is CASSKTGDRGNEKLFF.

The chain combines TRBV4-2 with TRBJ2-1; no clear D. V gave up 2 bases and J gave up 0 bases, with 14 bases separating them. The V gene's germline CDR1 is LGHNA and CDR2 YNFKEQ. The CDR3 contains 17 residues. CDR3 nucleotides: TGTGCCAGCAGCCAAATCCAGGCCCCATTCTCCTACAATGAGCAGTTCTTC. Its translation is CASSQIQAPFSYNEQFF.

This clone was seen only once. The sample contains more than one DNA sequence encoding this CDR3. The chain joins TRBV28 to TRBJ2-7, with 8 bases lining up with TRBD1. Unmatched junction bases numbered 2, after V lost 4 bases and J lost 3 bases. Germline CDR1 MDHEN, CDR2 SYDVKM. There are 13 residues in the CDR3. The CDR3: CASSSGQGYEQYF. CDR3 nucleotide sequence: TGTGCCAGCAGTTCAGGACAGGGCTACGAGCAGTACTTC.

The chain is built from TRBV5-4 and TRBJ2-3, with TRBD2 matching over 10 bases. The V segment lost 4 bases and the J segment 5 bases; nucleotides outside the gene matches: 13. The germline V gene has CDR1 SGHNT and CDR2 YYREEE (reference sequence). This CDR3 has 17 residues. Here the CDR3 DNA reads TGTGCCAGCAGCCGAAGACTAGCGGGTGTGGCAGGAGATACGCAGTATTTT. It specifies CASSRRLAGVAGDTQYF.

The CDR3 bases are TGTGCCAGTCAGGGGACAGCCAACGCAAGGAAAGAGACCCAGTACTTC. Translating gives CASQGTANARKETQYF. The chain couples TRBV27 to TRBJ2-5; the match to TRBD1 covers 7 bases. Trimming took 9 bases from V and 3 from J; bases not matched to a gene: 16. Germline-derived CDR1 and CDR2 are MNHEY and SMNVEV (reference sequence). The CDR3 runs to 16 residues.

The chain has TRBV7-9 and TRBJ2-7; 7 nucleotides align to TRBD1. The CDR3 has 15 residues. Germline CDR1 reads SEHNR; CDR2 reads FQNEAQ (reference sequence). Trimming took 6 bases from V and 3 from J; bases not matched to a gene: 11. The CDR3 sequence is CASSSVHRQGYEQYF. The DNA of the CDR3 is TGTGCCAGCAGTTCCGTCCATAGACAGGGCTACGAGCAGTACTTC.

The genes are TRBV15 and TRBJ2-6; 7 nucleotides match TRBD1. This CDR3 has 18 amino acids. Trimming cost V 3 bases and J 3 bases; bases outside gene matches: 11. Germline V gene lookup returns CDR1 LNHNV and CDR2 YYDKDF (reference sequence). The CDR3 is CATSSEPKGAYGANVLTF. The CDR3 nucleotides are TGTGCCACCAGCAGCGAACCCAAGGGGGCGTATGGGGCCAACGTCCTGACTTTC.

This clone has just a few counts. This sequence may be a read error, since a much larger clone differs from it by one base. The genes are TRBV4-3 and TRBJ1-1; D is uncertain. This CDR3 has 15 residues. Germline assignment: CDR1 LGHNA and CDR2 YSLEER. The CDR3 nucleotides are TGCGCCGGCAGCCGAACCTGGACCGGAGGTACTGAAGCTTTCTTT. It codes for CAGSRTWTGGTEAFF.

The rearrangement uses TRBV19 and TRBJ2-7; maybe TRBD2 (5 bases). Germline values: CDR1 LNHDA, CDR2 SQIVND (reference sequence). Trimming removed 0 bases at V and 3 bases at J, with 18 bases between. This CDR3 is 17 amino acids long. The CDR3: CASSIDASRELFYEQYF. CDR3 coding DNA: TGTGCCAGTAGTATAGATGCGTCCCGGGAATTATTCTACGAGCAGTACTTC.

This sequence joins TRBV5-1 and TRBJ1-4, with D unresolved. V was shortened by 5 bases and J by 0 bases, with 5 bases between the two germline ends. Per the germline V gene, CDR1 is SGHRS and CDR2 is YFSETQ. The CDR3 consists of 13 residues. The CDR3 loop is CASRKSTNEKLFF. In DNA, the CDR3 is TGCGCCAGCAGGAAGTCAACTAATGAAAAACTGTTTTTT.

This chain joins TRBV5-1 and TRBJ2-1; 9 bases are a match to TRBD2. The germline gives CDR1 SGHRS, CDR2 YFSETQ. The CDR3 has 15 amino acids. Trimming cost V 3 bases and J 5 bases; bases outside gene matches: 6. DNA for the CDR3: TGCGCCAGCAGCTCCGAGCGGGAGGCGGACAATGAGCAGTTCTTC. Protein product: CASSSEREADNEQFF.

CDR3 region: CAWSTSLEAPQHF. The CDR3 DNA reads TGTGCCTGGAGTACATCTCTTGAGGCGCCCCAGCATTTT. V gene TRBV30 combines with J gene TRBJ1-5; D remains ambiguous. CDR3 length equals 13 residues. V shed 2 bases and J shed 9 bases, with 14 bases lying between them. Germline V gene sequence: CDR1 GTSNPN, CDR2 SVGIG (reference sequence).

This clone has just a few counts. J is TRBJ1-5 and V is TRBV29-1, with TRBD1 identical over 7 bases. The CDR3 is made up of 13 amino acids. The ends lost 5 bases at V and 4 bases at J; junction bases unmatched: 5. Per germline, CDR1 SQVTM and CDR2 ANQGSEA. Here the CDR3 reads CSVRTGVNQPQHF. Here the CDR3 DNA reads TGCAGCGTTCGCACAGGGGTAAATCAGCCCCAGCATTTT. Based on the CDR3 plus reference TRBV29-1 and TRBJ1-5, the full variable domain is SAVISQKPSRDICQRGTSLTIQCQVDSQVTMMFWYRQQPGQSLTLIATANQGSEATYESGFVIDKFPISRPNLTFSTLTVSNMSPEDSSIYLCSVRTGVNQPQHFGDGTRLSIL.